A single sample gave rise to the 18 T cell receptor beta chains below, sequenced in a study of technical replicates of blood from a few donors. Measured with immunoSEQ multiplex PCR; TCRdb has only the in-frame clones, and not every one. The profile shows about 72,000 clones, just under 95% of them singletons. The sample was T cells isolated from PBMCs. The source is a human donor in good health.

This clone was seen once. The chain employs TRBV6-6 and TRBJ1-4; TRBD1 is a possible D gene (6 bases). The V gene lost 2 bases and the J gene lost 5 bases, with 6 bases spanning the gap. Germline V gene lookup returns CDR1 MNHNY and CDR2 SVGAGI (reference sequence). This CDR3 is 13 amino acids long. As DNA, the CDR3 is TGTGCCAGCAGTTACAGGGGGAATGAAAAACTGTTTTTT. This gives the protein CASSYRGNEKLFF.

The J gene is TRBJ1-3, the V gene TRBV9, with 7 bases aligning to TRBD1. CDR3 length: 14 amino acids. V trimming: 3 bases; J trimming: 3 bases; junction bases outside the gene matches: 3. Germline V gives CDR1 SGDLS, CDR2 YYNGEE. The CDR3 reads CASSATGNGNTIYF. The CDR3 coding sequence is TGTGCCAGCAGCGCGACAGGGAATGGAAACACCATATATTTT. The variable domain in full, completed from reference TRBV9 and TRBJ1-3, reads DSGVTQTPKHLITATGQRVTLRCSPRSGDLSVYWYQQSLDQGLQFLIQYYNGEERAKGNILERFSAQQFPDLHSELNLSSLELGDSALYFCASSATGNGNTIYFGEGSWLTVV.

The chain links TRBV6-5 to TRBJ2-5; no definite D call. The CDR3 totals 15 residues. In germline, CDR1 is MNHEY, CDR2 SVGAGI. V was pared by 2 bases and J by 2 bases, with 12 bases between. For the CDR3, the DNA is TGTGCCAGCAGTTACAGTATCGGTTGGCAAGAGACCCAGTACTTC. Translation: CASSYSIGWQETQYF.

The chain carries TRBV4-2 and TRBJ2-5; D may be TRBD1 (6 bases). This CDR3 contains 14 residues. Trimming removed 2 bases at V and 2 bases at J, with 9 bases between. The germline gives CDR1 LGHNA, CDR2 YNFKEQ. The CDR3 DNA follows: TGTGCCAGCAGCCAATACAGGGATCAAGAGACCCAGTACTTC. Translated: CASSQYRDQETQYF.

Written as DNA, the CDR3 is TGTGCCAGCAGTTCAGACAGGGGGAACTATGGCTACACCTTC. It yields the protein CASSSDRGNYGYTF. V and J are TRBV27 and TRBJ1-2; 9 nucleotides agree with TRBD1. The CDR3 sequence is 14 residues long. Trimming cost V 4 bases and J 2 bases; bases outside gene matches: 2. Germline V gene data show CDR1 as MNHEY and CDR2 as SMNVEV (reference sequence).

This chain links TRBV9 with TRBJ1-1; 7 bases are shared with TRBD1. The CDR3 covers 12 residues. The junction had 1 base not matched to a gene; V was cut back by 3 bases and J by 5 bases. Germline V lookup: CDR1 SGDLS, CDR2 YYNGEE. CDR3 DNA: TGTGCCAGCAGCGCGGGACAGACTGAAGCTTTCTTT. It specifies CASSAGQTEAFF. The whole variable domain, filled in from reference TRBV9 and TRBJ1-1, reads DSGVTQTPKHLITATGQRVTLRCSPRSGDLSVYWYQQSLDQGLQFLIQYYNGEERAKGNILERFSAQQFPDLHSELNLSSLELGDSALYFCASSAGQTEAFFGQGTRLTVV.

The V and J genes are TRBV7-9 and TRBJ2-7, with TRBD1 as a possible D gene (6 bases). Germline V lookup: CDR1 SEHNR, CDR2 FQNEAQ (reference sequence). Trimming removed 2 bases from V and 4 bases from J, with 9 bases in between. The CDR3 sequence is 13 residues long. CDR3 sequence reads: CASSLRQEYEQYF. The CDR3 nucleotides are TGTGCCAGCAGCTTAAGACAGGAGTACGAGCAGTACTTC.

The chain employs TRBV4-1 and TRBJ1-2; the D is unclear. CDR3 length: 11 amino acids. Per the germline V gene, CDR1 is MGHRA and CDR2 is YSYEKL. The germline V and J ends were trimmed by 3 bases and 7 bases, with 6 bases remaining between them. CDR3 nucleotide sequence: TGCGCCAGCAGCCACCGGGGTGGCTACACCTTC. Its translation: CASSHRGGYTF.

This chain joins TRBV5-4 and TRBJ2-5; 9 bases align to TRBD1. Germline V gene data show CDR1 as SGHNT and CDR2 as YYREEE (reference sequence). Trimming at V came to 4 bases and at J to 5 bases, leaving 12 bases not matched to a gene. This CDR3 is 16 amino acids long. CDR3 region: CASSRTGEVREETQYF. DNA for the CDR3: TGTGCCAGCAGCCGGACAGGGGAAGTGCGGGAGGAGACCCAGTACTTC.

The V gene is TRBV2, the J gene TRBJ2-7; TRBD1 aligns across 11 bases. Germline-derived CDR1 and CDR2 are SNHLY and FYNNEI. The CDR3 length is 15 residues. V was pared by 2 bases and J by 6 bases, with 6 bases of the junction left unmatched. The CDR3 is CASSESFGTGGEQYF. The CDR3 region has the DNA TGTGCCAGCAGTGAAAGTTTCGGGACAGGGGGCGAGCAGTACTTC.

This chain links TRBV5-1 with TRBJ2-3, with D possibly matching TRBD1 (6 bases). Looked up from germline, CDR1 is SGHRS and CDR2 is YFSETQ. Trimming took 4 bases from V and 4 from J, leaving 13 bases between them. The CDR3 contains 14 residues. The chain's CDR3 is CASSQDRFSDTQYF. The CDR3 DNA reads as TGCGCCAGCAGCCAAGACAGGTTTTCAGATACGCAGTATTTT.

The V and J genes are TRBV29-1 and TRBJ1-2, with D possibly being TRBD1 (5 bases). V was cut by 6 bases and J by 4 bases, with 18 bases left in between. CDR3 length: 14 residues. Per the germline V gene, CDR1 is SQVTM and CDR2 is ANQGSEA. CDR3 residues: CSVLHPGDLYGYTF. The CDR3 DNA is TGCAGCGTGCTTCACCCGGGGGACCTCTATGGCTACACCTTC.

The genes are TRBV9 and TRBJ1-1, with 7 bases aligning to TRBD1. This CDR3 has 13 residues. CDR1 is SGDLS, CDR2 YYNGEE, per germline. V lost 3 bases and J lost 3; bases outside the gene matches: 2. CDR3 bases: TGTGCCAGCAGCGACAGGGGAGACACTGAAGCTTTCTTT. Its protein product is CASSDRGDTEAFF.

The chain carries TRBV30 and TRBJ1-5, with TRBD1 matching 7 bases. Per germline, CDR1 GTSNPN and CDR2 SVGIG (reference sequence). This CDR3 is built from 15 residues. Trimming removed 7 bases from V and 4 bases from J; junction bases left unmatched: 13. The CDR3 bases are TGTGCCTTCTCATATATTGACAGGGTAAATCAGCCCCAGCATTTT. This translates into CAFSYIDRVNQPQHF.

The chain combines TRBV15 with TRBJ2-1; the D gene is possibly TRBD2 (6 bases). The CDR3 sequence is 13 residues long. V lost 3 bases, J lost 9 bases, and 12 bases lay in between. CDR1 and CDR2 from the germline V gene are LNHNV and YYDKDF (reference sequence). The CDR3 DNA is TGTGCCACCAGCAGGGAGGGACTTGGTGAGCAGTTCTTC. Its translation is CATSREGLGEQFF.

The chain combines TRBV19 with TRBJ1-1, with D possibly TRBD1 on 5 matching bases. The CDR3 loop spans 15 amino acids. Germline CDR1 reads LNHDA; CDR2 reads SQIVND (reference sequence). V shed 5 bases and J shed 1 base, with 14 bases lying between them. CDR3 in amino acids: CASSPSLQGNTEAFF. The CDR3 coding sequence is TGTGCCAGTAGTCCCTCGCTCCAGGGGAACACTGAAGCTTTCTTT.

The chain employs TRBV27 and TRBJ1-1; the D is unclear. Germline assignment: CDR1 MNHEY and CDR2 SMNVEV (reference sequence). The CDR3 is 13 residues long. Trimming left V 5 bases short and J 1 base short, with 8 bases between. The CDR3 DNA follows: TGTGCCAGCAGTCGGTCCCGGAACACTGAAGCTTTCTTT. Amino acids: CASSRSRNTEAFF.

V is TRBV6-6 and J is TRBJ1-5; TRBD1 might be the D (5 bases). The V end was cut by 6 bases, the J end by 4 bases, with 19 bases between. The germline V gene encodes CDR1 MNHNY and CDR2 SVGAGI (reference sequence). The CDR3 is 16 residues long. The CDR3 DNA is TGTGCCAGCAGCCTTGGGACTAGGGAAATTAATCAGCCCCAGCATTTT. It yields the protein CASSLGTREINQPQHF.